This passage covers 29 T cell receptor beta chains from one sample sequenced in a study of cytomegalovirus exposure and HLA in healthy donors. The PCR used 60 Vbeta and 13 Jbeta primers. Some clones are missing from TCRdb's copy, which holds only in-frame ones; the method was immunoSEQ multiplex PCR. The sample records 150,000 to 180,000 clones, about 76% being singletons. Sequencing used PBMCs. The receptor set was obtained from a man aged 30-40 years in good health and CMV-seropositive.

The rearrangement uses TRBV11-2 and TRBJ2-1; 9 nucleotides line up with TRBD2. From germline, CDR1 is SGHAT and CDR2 FQNNGV. The V segment lost 7 bases and the J segment 3 bases; nucleotides outside the gene matches: 16. The CDR3 contains 18 residues. The CDR3: CASTCKRGASGDYNEQFF. CDR3 in DNA: TGTGCCAGCACCTGTAAGAGAGGGGCTAGCGGGGACTACAATGAGCAGTTCTTC.

This CDR3 reads CASSQWTGTDTQYF. In DNA form, the CDR3 reads TGTGCCAGCAGCCAATGGACTGGCACAGATACGCAGTATTTT. The chain employs TRBV7-8 and TRBJ2-3; the D gene is possibly TRBD2 (5 bases). This CDR3 is 14 amino acids long. The V gene's germline CDR1 is SGHVS and CDR2 FQNEAQ. Trimming took off 5 bases at V and 1 base at J, with 10 bases between the two ends.

The rearrangement uses TRBV7-2 and TRBJ2-1; 11 bases line up with TRBD2. The trim removed 5 bases at V and 3 bases at J, leaving 6 bases unmatched. Germline V CDR1 and CDR2: SGHTA, FQGNSA. The CDR3 has 16 residues. The CDR3 DNA follows: TGTGCCAGCAGCGACCCCGGACTAGCGGGCTACAATGAGCAGTTCTTC. Translating gives CASSDPGLAGYNEQFF.

This clone has only one observation. The rearrangement links TRBV5-6 to TRBJ1-4; 10 nucleotides agree with TRBD1. The CDR3 consists of 18 residues. The germline V gene encodes CDR1 SGHDT and CDR2 YYEEEE. V lost 3 bases to trimming and J lost 5 bases; unmatched junction nucleotides: 13. CDR3 nucleotide sequence: TGTGCCAGCAGCTACGCGGGACAGGGGTATGGAAAAAATGAAAAACTGTTTTTT. Protein sequence: CASSYAGQGYGKNEKLFF.

This clone has a single count. The chain is built from TRBV4-3 and TRBJ2-1, with D unresolved. CDR1 is LGHNA and CDR2 is YSLEER in the germline V gene. The CDR3 spans 17 residues. Trimming stripped 1 base from V and 0 bases from J, with 13 bases between. Here the CDR3 reads CASSQGINQVSYNEQFF. The CDR3 nucleotides read TGCGCCAGCAGCCAAGGTATTAATCAGGTCTCCTACAATGAGCAGTTCTTC.

CDR3 in amino acids: CASSDQGSGAFF. DNA for the CDR3: TGTGCCAGCAGTGACCAAGGGAGTGGAGCTTTCTTT. The genes are TRBV2 and TRBJ1-1; no clear D. Deletions cut 3 bases from V and 10 bases from J, with 12 bases between. This CDR3 is built from 12 residues. Germline lookup yields CDR1 SNHLY and CDR2 FYNNEI.

For the CDR3, the DNA is TGTGCCAGCAGTTACTCGACACGATTGAGCTCCTACGAGCAGTACTTC. Its protein product is CASSYSTRLSSYEQYF. The chain recombines TRBV6-6 with TRBJ2-7; D is unclear. The V and J ends lost 0 bases and 0 bases respectively, with 12 bases between them. Germline CDR1 reads MNHNY; CDR2 reads SVGAGI (reference sequence). The CDR3 totals 16 residues.

This rearrangement joins TRBV7-3 to TRBJ1-6, with D possibly being TRBD1 (5 bases). V lost 5 bases and J lost 15, with 11 bases in between. Germline V gene sequence: CDR1 SGHTA, CDR2 FQGTGA. The CDR3 is made up of 11 amino acids. CDR3 amino acids: CASSPGENLHF. The CDR3 DNA sequence: TGTGCCAGCAGCCCGGGGGAGAACCTCCACTTT. The full variable domain, in which reference TRBV7-3 and TRBJ1-6 provide the parts outside the CDR3, is GAGVSQTPSNKVTEKGKYVELRCDPISGHTALYWYRQSLGQGPEFLIYFQGTGAADDSGLPNDRFFAVRPEGSVSTLKIQRTERGDSAVYLCASSPGENLHFGNGTRLTVT.

The sample holds a few counts of this clone. The chain is built from TRBV7-8 and TRBJ1-5; D ambiguous. Deletions cut 3 bases from V and 7 bases from J, with 7 bases between. Looked up from germline, CDR1 is SGHVS and CDR2 is FQNEAQ. This CDR3 comprises 12 residues. CDR3 sequence: CASSLPRQPQHF. CDR3 bases: TGTGCCAGCAGCTTGCCGAGGCAGCCCCAGCATTTT.

V is TRBV6-1 and J is TRBJ1-1; D may be TRBD1 (5 bases). The CDR3 has 14 amino acids. Germline V lookup: CDR1 MNHNS, CDR2 SASEGT. V lost 2 bases and J lost 4, with 11 bases in between. Here the CDR3 reads CASSERWRGTEAFF. The CDR3 bases are TGTGCCAGCAGTGAAAGATGGAGGGGCACTGAAGCTTTCTTT.

This chain links TRBV9 with TRBJ2-1, with D possibly TRBD2 on 6 matching bases. Trimming pared 0 bases from V and 9 bases from J, leaving 16 bases between. This CDR3 has 15 amino acids. In germline, CDR1 is SGDLS, CDR2 YYNGEE. The CDR3 DNA reads TGTGCCAGCAGCGTAGACCTCCAAGGGAGGCGTGAGCAGTTCTTC. Its protein is CASSVDLQGRREQFF. Looking up the rest from reference TRBV9 and TRBJ2-1 gives the full variable domain: DSGVTQTPKHLITATGQRVTLRCSPRSGDLSVYWYQQSLDQGLQFLIQYYNGEERAKGNILERFSAQQFPDLHSELNLSSLELGDSALYFCASSVDLQGRREQFFGPGTRLTVL.

The genes are TRBV28 and TRBJ1-2; 7 nucleotides agree with TRBD1. Germline trimming cut 5 bases from V and 2 bases from J; bases unmatched to any gene: 2. This CDR3 comprises 13 residues. The germline V gene encodes CDR1 MDHEN and CDR2 SYDVKM. CDR3 sequence: CASSAGQNYGYTF. In DNA, the CDR3 is TGTGCCAGCAGTGCGGGACAGAACTATGGCTACACCTTC.

This clone is a singleton in its sample. V is TRBV19 and J is TRBJ1-1; weak D call: TRBD1 (5 bases). The germline gives CDR1 LNHDA, CDR2 SQIVND (reference sequence). The length of the CDR3 is 15 residues. V was trimmed by 7 bases and J by 2 bases, leaving 17 bases between them. CDR3 nucleotide sequence: TGTGCCAGTATTGAGACAGCTCCAGGAAACACTGAAGCTTTCTTT. Translating gives CASIETAPGNTEAFF.

The chain links TRBV5-1 to TRBJ1-1; a weak D match, TRBD1 (5 bases). Trimming stripped 4 bases from V and 2 bases from J, with 9 bases between. This CDR3 is 13 amino acids long. CDR1 is SGHRS and CDR2 is YFSETQ in the germline V gene. The CDR3 bases are TGCGCCAGCAGCCCAGGACACAACACTGAAGCTTTCTTT. Translation gives CASSPGHNTEAFF.

Only one count was recorded for this clone. The V and J genes are TRBV5-1 and TRBJ2-7; D not certain. The CDR3 covers 14 residues. CDR1 is SGHRS, CDR2 YFSETQ, per germline. Trimming removed 4 bases from V and 2 bases from J, with 13 bases in between. CDR3 nucleotide sequence: TGCGCCAGCAGCCCCAACAGACCCCCCTACGAGCAGTACTTC. This gives the protein CASSPNRPPYEQYF. Supplemented by reference TRBV5-1 and TRBJ2-7, the full variable domain reads KAGVTQTPRYLIKTRGQQVTLSCSPISGHRSVSWYQQTPGQGLQFLFEYFSETQRNKGNFPGRFSGRQFSNSRSEMNVSTLELGDSALYLCASSPNRPPYEQYFGPGTRLTVT.

The J gene is TRBJ2-7, the V gene TRBV19; possible D gene TRBD2, 6 bases. The CDR3 contains 15 residues. Germline V gene sequence: CDR1 LNHDA, CDR2 SQIVND (reference sequence). Trimming shortened V by 2 bases and J by 1 base, and 12 bases separated the two germline ends. As DNA, the CDR3 is TGTGCCAGTAGTATAAGACTAGTTGGGTCCTACGAGCAGTACTTC. Its translation: CASSIRLVGSYEQYF.

The gene calls are TRBV4-1 and TRBJ2-7; 10 bases match TRBD1. Germline V CDR1 and CDR2: MGHRA, YSYEKL. The J segment lost 2 bases and the V segment lost 6 bases, leaving 10 bases of the junction unmatched. The CDR3 spans 16 residues. CDR3 loop: CASRVNFGTGAYEQYF. The DNA of the CDR3 is TGCGCCAGCAGAGTTAATTTCGGGACAGGGGCCTACGAGCAGTACTTC.

The genes are TRBV4-1 and TRBJ1-5; possible D gene TRBD1, 5 bases. The germline V gene has CDR1 MGHRA and CDR2 YSYEKL. Trimming took 3 bases from V and 1 from J, leaving 13 bases between them. The CDR3 covers 16 residues. The CDR3 region has the DNA TGCGCCAGCAGCCATACTCCAGGGAAGAGCAATCAGCCCCAGCATTTT. Its translation is CASSHTPGKSNQPQHF.

In this sample, this clone turned up once. This chain connects TRBV9 to TRBJ1-3, with TRBD1 matching 9 bases. Trimming removed 4 bases from V and 0 bases from J; junction bases left unmatched: 8. This CDR3 spans 17 amino acids. Per germline, CDR1 SGDLS and CDR2 YYNGEE. Here the CDR3 DNA reads TGTGCCAGCAGCCCCCGACAGGGGGTCCTCTCTGGAAACACCATATATTTT. Protein sequence: CASSPRQGVLSGNTIYF.

This clone was counted between two and nine times. The chain joins TRBV30 to TRBJ2-7; 9 bases align to TRBD1. Germline V gives CDR1 GTSNPN, CDR2 SVGIG (reference sequence). There are 13 residues in the CDR3. The V and J ends lost 3 bases and 7 bases, in that order; junction bases with no gene match: 7. CDR3 protein: CAWRGQGYFEQYF. DNA of the CDR3: TGTGCCTGGAGGGGACAGGGATACTTTGAGCAGTACTTC.

The CDR3 region is CASSLAIDRSLLNTEAFF. CDR3 nucleotide sequence: TGTGCCAGCAGCTTAGCGATCGACAGGAGTCTGTTGAACACTGAAGCTTTCTTT. V usage is TRBV7-8 and J usage is TRBJ1-1; D is possibly TRBD1 (6 bases). Germline V lookup: CDR1 SGHVS, CDR2 FQNEAQ. There are 18 residues in the CDR3. The V end was cut by 0 bases, the J end by 0 bases, with 17 bases between.

The chain carries TRBV7-3 and TRBJ1-1; 9 positions agree with TRBD1. CDR1 is SGHTA and CDR2 is FQGTGA in the germline V gene. The CDR3 is 15 residues long. Losses at the gene ends were 1 base for V and 7 bases for J; bases not matched to a gene: 7. For the CDR3, the DNA is TGTGCCAGCAGCTTAAGACAGGGGGAGAGCGATGAAGCTTTCTTT. As protein: CASSLRQGESDEAFF.

A single count supports this clone. The rearrangement uses TRBV2 and TRBJ2-7; D is perhaps TRBD2 (5 bases). CDR3 length: 12 amino acids. Germline V gene lookup returns CDR1 SNHLY and CDR2 FYNNEI. V lost 5 bases to trimming and J lost 3 bases, with 8 bases between them. For the CDR3, the DNA is TGTGCCAGCAGTCTCACTAGCTACGAGCAGTACTTC. This sequence encodes CASSLTSYEQYF.

The chain joins TRBV11-2 to TRBJ2-1, with D possibly being TRBD2 (6 bases). V was pared by 1 base and J by 6 bases, with 10 bases between. The CDR3 has 14 amino acids. Germline CDR1 and CDR2: SGHAT and FQNNGV. DNA of the CDR3: TGTGCCAGCAGCTTAGGTACTAGCCCCAATGAGCAGTTCTTC. It codes for CASSLGTSPNEQFF. The whole variable domain, remainder taken from reference TRBV11-2 and TRBJ2-1, is EAGVAQSPRYKIIEKRQSVAFWCNPISGHATLYWYQQILGQGPKLLIQFQNNGVVDDSQLPKDRFSAERLKGVDSTLKIQPAKLEDSAVYLCASSLGTSPNEQFFGPGTRLTVL.

This clone came up a few times. V and J are TRBV27 and TRBJ1-1; possibly TRBD1 for D (5 bases). Trimming took 5 bases from V and 0 from J, leaving 13 bases between them. This CDR3 comprises 15 residues. Per the germline V gene, CDR1 is MNHEY and CDR2 is SMNVEV (reference sequence). The CDR3 sequence: CASSIQGRMNTEAFF. CDR3 in DNA: TGTGCCAGCAGTATCCAGGGCCGGATGAACACTGAAGCTTTCTTT.

The chain combines TRBV5-1 with TRBJ2-7, with 7 bases identical to TRBD2. The trim removed 3 bases at V and 1 base at J, leaving 10 bases unmatched. The CDR3 consists of 16 residues. The germline V gene encodes CDR1 SGHRS and CDR2 YFSETQ. This CDR3 reads CASSSTLSSGSYEQYF. CDR3 nucleotide sequence: TGCGCCAGCAGCTCCACATTGTCTAGCGGATCCTACGAGCAGTACTTC. Using reference TRBV5-1 and TRBJ2-7 for the parts outside the CDR3, the full variable domain is KAGVTQTPRYLIKTRGQQVTLSCSPISGHRSVSWYQQTPGQGLQFLFEYFSETQRNKGNFPGRFSGRQFSNSRSEMNVSTLELGDSALYLCASSSTLSSGSYEQYFGPGTRLTVT.

The V call is TRBV7-6, the J call TRBJ2-7; D is uncertain. Germline CDR1 is SGHVS and CDR2 is FNYEAQ. This CDR3 has 14 amino acids. Trimming stripped 4 bases from V and 5 bases from J, with 15 bases between. CDR3 amino acids: CASSSLSPFHEQYF. DNA for the CDR3: TGTGCCAGCAGCTCTCTATCGCCATTCCACGAGCAGTACTTC.

The chain links TRBV7-2 to TRBJ1-1; unclear D gene. Between the trimmed V and J ends, which lost 5 bases and 0 bases, there was a span of 7 bases. This CDR3 has 13 amino acids. Germline V gene data show CDR1 as SGHTA and CDR2 as FQGNSA. CDR3 sequence reads: CASSRRVNTEAFF. CDR3 coding DNA: TGTGCCAGCAGCCGGCGGGTGAACACTGAAGCTTTCTTT. Together with reference TRBV7-2 and TRBJ1-1, the CDR3 gives the full variable domain: GAGVSQSPSNKVTEKGKDVELRCDPISGHTALYWYRQSLGQGLEFLIYFQGNSAPDKSGLPSDRFSAERTGGSVSTLTIQRTQQEDSAVYLCASSRRVNTEAFFGQGTRLTVV.

The chain uses TRBV4-3 and TRBJ2-3; 10 nucleotides align to TRBD2. Per germline, CDR1 LGHNA and CDR2 YSLEER. Trimming removed 0 bases from V and 4 bases from J; junction bases left unmatched: 7. This CDR3 has 17 residues. CDR3 residues: CASSQEGLAEQPDTQYF. The CDR3 nucleotides read TGCGCCAGCAGCCAAGAAGGACTAGCGGAGCAGCCAGATACGCAGTATTTT.